The entry below describes one TCR beta chain. Its antigen is not identified. This entry is derived from a study of T cells in Graves' hyperthyroidism and ophthalmopathy. Across the study: Once the initial diagnosis was made, peripheral blood was obtained before any treatment. Findings and caveats of the study: Onset of ophthalmopathy came a median 6.5 months after the model predicted it.

It was RNA transcripts that yielded the amplified TCR beta CDR3 regions. With the HTBI primer set, the TCR CDR3 went through a first round of RT-PCR. One entry per CDR3 protein results from TCRdb running MiXCR on the multiplex PCR reads. This sample has a few hundred thousand distinct CDR3 sequences; approximately 14% occur once, and the top ten carry around a quarter. The CDR3 covers 16 residues. From germline, CDR1 is MNHEY and CDR2 SMNVEV (reference sequence). V gave up 5 bases and J gave up 2 bases; unmatched junction bases: 8. Sequencing was performed on blood. This sequence was found in a woman between 18 and 30 years old with Graves' hyperthyroidism that later progressed to Graves' ophthalmopathy. The V gene is TRBV27, the J gene TRBJ2-7, with TRBD2 identical over 11 bases. The CDR3 bases are TGTGCCAGCAGTCCCTTAGGGACTAGCGGAGCCTACGAGCAGTACTTC. It is translated as CASSPLGTSGAYEQYF.